This T cell receptor (beta chain) was sequenced in a study of blood T cells in healthy people across ages. Then a second PCR, running about 6 to 11 cycles, was carried out with a sample-barcoded 5' primer and a J-beta primer mix. MiXCR, run by TCRdb on the 5' RACE reads, gives a single entry per CDR3 protein. The table includes 1.5 million or so distinct CDR3 sequences, around 40% detected once. This clonotype occurred a few times. The antigen is undetermined. Regarding the study as a whole: Without sorted subsets, naive and antigen-experienced compartments could not be conclusively compared. TCR beta diversity, measured per million T cells, fell in a roughly linear way with age.

The CDR3 has 14 residues. Germline CDR1 and CDR2: MDHEN and SYDVKM. V shed 5 bases and J 12 bases; nucleotides not matched to a gene: 13. The rearrangement joins TRBV28 to TRBJ2-7; 10 positions agree with TRBD2. What was sequenced was blood. This clonotype was sampled from a woman younger than 35 in good health. CDR3 DNA sequence: TGTGCCAGCAGTCCCCGACTAGCGGGTCAACTAGGGTACTTC. It yields the protein CASSPRLAGQLGYF.